This entry lists 7 T cell receptor beta chains sequenced from one sample in a study of OX40 agonist ivuxolimab in advanced cancers. Repertoires were generated with immunoSEQ multiplex PCR, while TCRdb's copy carries only in-frame clones and drops some. The table records roughly 58,000 clones, over 90% of them present only once. Here the sequenced sample was CD4+ or CD8+ T cells sorted from blood, taken in a trial of the OX40 agonist ivuxolimab. These receptors were obtained from an adult with an advanced solid tumor such as melanoma, head and neck, liver or kidney cancer.

The chain joins TRBV21-1 to TRBJ2-1; TRBD1, as called in the table, went unchecked against the DNA. TRBV21-1 is a pseudogene segment. The CDR3 sequence is 19 residues long. CDR3 sequence: CASRGGTGRFKFRHNEQFF. The CDR3 bases are TGTGCCAGCAGAGGCGGGACAGGGCGTTTTAAATTTCGTCACAATGAGCAGTTCTTC.

The chain is built from TRBV23-1 and TRBJ2-7, with 7 bases that match TRBD1. TRBV23-1 is placed among ORFs of uncertain function. The CDR3 is 16 amino acids. The junction had 9 bases not matched to a gene; V was cut back by 2 bases and J by 2 bases. Here the CDR3 reads CASSQPGQSYPYEQYF. In nucleotides, the CDR3 is TGCGCCAGCAGTCAACCGGGACAGTCATATCCCTACGAGCAGTACTTC.

The rearrangement links TRBV6-5 to TRBJ1-1; unclear D gene. The germline gives CDR1 MNHEY, CDR2 SVGAGI. The CDR3 has 11 amino acids. V lost 6 bases, J lost 4 bases, and 6 bases lay in between. CDR3 residues: CASRLSTEAFF. The DNA of the CDR3 is TGTGCCAGCAGGCTATCCACTGAAGCTTTCTTT.

The gene calls are TRBV7-9 and TRBJ2-7; maybe TRBD1 (5 bases). This CDR3 has 13 residues. The germline gives CDR1 SEHNR, CDR2 FQNEAQ (reference sequence). With 5 bases removed from V and 3 bases from J, the gap between germline ends came to 11 bases. CDR3 sequence reads: CASSRTWNYEQYF. CDR3 DNA sequence: TGTGCCAGCAGCCGGACATGGAACTACGAGCAGTACTTC.

CDR3 sequence reads: CSAEGTPGTGIYEQYF. The CDR3 nucleotides are TGCAGCGCCGAGGGCACCCCCGGGACAGGGATCTACGAGCAGTACTTC. This chain uses TRBV29-1 with TRBJ2-7; TRBD1 agrees at 9 bases. In germline, CDR1 is SQVTM, CDR2 ANQGSEA. The CDR3 length is 16 residues. J lost 3 bases, V lost 7 bases, and 16 bases had no gene match.

The CDR3 loop is CASSISSGGNQPQHF. CDR3 bases: TGTGCCAGTAGTATATCGTCAGGGGGCAATCAGCCCCAGCATTTT. This chain joins TRBV19 and TRBJ1-5; TRBD1 is a possible D gene (6 bases). Germline CDR1 is LNHDA and CDR2 is SQIVND (reference sequence). V dropped 2 bases and J dropped 2 bases, with 10 bases sitting between them. The CDR3 sequence is 15 residues long.

The rearrangement uses TRBV5-6 and TRBJ2-7; D is unresolved. Germline values: CDR1 SGHDT, CDR2 YYEEEE. This CDR3 region has 13 residues. Trimming stripped 0 bases from V and 5 bases from J, with 9 bases between. CDR3 in amino acids: CASSLGSPNEQYF. For the CDR3, the DNA is TGTGCCAGCAGCTTGGGCAGTCCCAACGAGCAGTACTTC.